The 17 T cell receptor beta chains presented below share a single source sample, sequenced in a study of T cells in Graves' hyperthyroidism and ophthalmopathy. Authors of the study amplified TCR beta CDR3 regions from RNA transcripts. Initially, a first-round RT-PCR of the TCR CDR3 employed the HTBI primer set. Each CDR3 protein is one row after TCRdb ran MiXCR on the multiplex PCR reads. The data show some 400,000 distinct CDR3 sequences, about 14% seen once. Sample: blood. The receptors were gathered from a woman aged 60-75 years with Graves' hyperthyroidism.

V usage is TRBV7-2 and J usage is TRBJ2-1, with 10 bases identical to TRBD2. The CDR3 loop spans 15 amino acids. CDR1 SGHTA and CDR2 FQGNSA come from the germline V gene. V shed 5 bases, J shed 5 bases, and the junction held 6 bases outside the gene matches. This chain's CDR3 is CASSHTSGTHNEQFF. Written as DNA, the CDR3 is TGTGCCAGCAGCCATACTAGCGGGACCCACAATGAGCAGTTCTTC.

This clonotype turned up a few times. The rearrangement joins TRBV18 to TRBJ2-6, with D perhaps TRBD1 or TRBD2 (5 bases each). The CDR3 has 16 amino acids. Per germline, CDR1 KGHSH and CDR2 LQKENI. The germline V and J ends were trimmed by 1 base and 4 bases, with 11 bases remaining between them. The CDR3: CASSPRDGAGANVLTF. The CDR3 DNA sequence: TGTGCCAGCTCACCACGGGACGGGGCAGGGGCCAACGTCCTGACTTTC.

This clonotype was counted ten times or more. This chain links TRBV7-8 with TRBJ2-7; TRBD2 matches at 10 bases. The germline gives CDR1 SGHVS, CDR2 FQNEAQ. V trimming: 3 bases; J trimming: 2 bases; junction bases outside the gene matches: 4. The CDR3 runs 15 residues. DNA for the CDR3: TGTGCCAGCAGCTTTGGGACTAGCGAAGCCTACGAGCAGTACTTC. Its translation: CASSFGTSEAYEQYF.

This clonotype was observed at least ten times. The J gene is TRBJ2-1, the V gene TRBV7-2, with 12 bases lining up with TRBD2. Germline lookup yields CDR1 SGHTA and CDR2 FQGNSA. CDR3 length: 14 residues. Trimming took 6 bases from V and 7 from J; bases not matched to a gene: 4. DNA of the CDR3: TGTGCCAGCAGTCGGACTAGCGGGGATAATGAGCAGTTCTTC. Its protein is CASSRTSGDNEQFF.

This chain links TRBV5-1 with TRBJ2-5; 15 nucleotides line up with TRBD2. The CDR3 sequence is 16 residues long. Losses at the gene ends were 4 bases for V and 4 bases for J; bases not matched to a gene: 5. CDR1 and CDR2 from the germline V gene are SGHRS and YFSETQ. Here the CDR3 reads CASSGGTSGRSETQYF. The CDR3 bases are TGCGCCAGCAGCGGCGGGACTAGCGGGAGGTCAGAGACCCAGTACTTC.

This clonotype was observed a handful of times. The chain joins TRBV19 to TRBJ2-5; 9 nucleotides align to TRBD1. V gave up 5 bases and J gave up 3 bases; unmatched junction bases: 4. The germline gives CDR1 LNHDA, CDR2 SQIVND (reference sequence). The CDR3 is 14 residues long. In DNA form, the CDR3 reads TGTGCCAGTAGTTCCCGGGACAGGGAAGAGACCCAGTACTTC. This codes for CASSSRDREETQYF.

This clonotype was observed at least ten times. V and J are TRBV6-1 and TRBJ2-5; D may correspond to TRBD1 or TRBD2 (5 bases each). Trimming left V 6 bases short and J 5 bases short, with 13 bases between. The CDR3 is 13 residues long. Germline V CDR1 and CDR2: MNHNS, SASEGT. Here the CDR3 reads CASSYGAFETQYF. The CDR3 DNA sequence: TGTGCCAGCAGCTACGGGGCTTTCGAGACCCAGTACTTC.

This clonotype was counted at least ten times. This rearrangement joins TRBV3-1 to TRBJ2-7, with TRBD2 as a possible D gene (5 bases). The germline V gene encodes CDR1 LGHDT and CDR2 YNNKEL (reference sequence). The CDR3 spans 15 residues. V lost 3 bases and J 4 bases, leaving 16 bases between the germline ends. In DNA form, the CDR3 reads TGTGCCAGCAGCCACCTCGGGAACCCCGGTTACGAGCAGTACTTC. It translates to CASSHLGNPGYEQYF.

This clonotype was seen a single time. The V gene is TRBV5-1, the J gene TRBJ2-2; 7 bases match TRBD1. CDR3 length: 18 amino acids. The trim removed 4 bases at V and 2 bases at J, leaving 14 bases unmatched. Germline values: CDR1 SGHRS, CDR2 YFSETQ. This CDR3 reads CASSLRGLSGPNTGELFF. CDR3 nucleotide sequence: TGCGCCAGCAGCCTTAGGGGGCTAAGCGGACCCAACACCGGGGAGCTGTTTTTT.

This clonotype was seen more than once but under ten times. This chain connects TRBV29-1 to TRBJ2-1; TRBD1 might be the D (6 bases). Germline CDR1 SQVTM, CDR2 ANQGSEA. V was clipped by 3 bases and J by 3 bases, with 6 bases between them. The CDR3 covers 12 residues. In DNA form, the CDR3 reads TGCAGCGTTGACAGGGGCTACAATGAGCAGTTCTTC. Its translation: CSVDRGYNEQFF.

The gene calls are TRBV27 and TRBJ2-7; 7 bases are shared with TRBD2. This CDR3 region has 13 residues. The trim removed 6 bases at V and 4 bases at J, leaving 6 bases unmatched. Germline CDR1 is MNHEY and CDR2 is SMNVEV (reference sequence). The CDR3 region has the DNA TGTGCCAGCAGCGTCAGGGAGGGATACGAGCAGTACTTC. Protein sequence: CASSVREGYEQYF.

This clonotype was observed many times. This chain connects TRBV30 to TRBJ2-1; D is possibly TRBD1 (6 bases). The germline V gene has CDR1 GTSNPN and CDR2 SVGIG (reference sequence). V lost 4 bases, J lost 11 bases, and 21 bases lay in between. The CDR3 consists of 14 residues. The CDR3: CAWTRTDHKGQQFF. CDR3 in DNA: TGTGCCTGGACCAGGACAGATCACAAGGGCCAGCAGTTCTTC.

This clonotype was observed at least ten times. The chain employs TRBV12-3 or TRBV12-4 and TRBJ2-3, with a tentative D call TRBD2 (6 bases). Trimming removed 8 bases from V and 4 bases from J, with 13 bases in between. The CDR3 totals 13 residues. The CDR3: CASLLGGSDTQYF. The CDR3, as DNA: TGTGCCAGCCTTTTGGGGGGATCAGATACGCAGTATTTT.

The rearrangement uses TRBV28 and TRBJ2-1, with 10 bases identical to TRBD2. Germline V lookup: CDR1 MDHEN, CDR2 SYDVKM. V lost 5 bases and J lost 6; bases outside the gene matches: 16. The CDR3 length is 18 residues. CDR3 DNA: TGTGCCAGCAGTATCCCTTGGGGAGCGGGAGGGCGCGTCAATGAGCAGTTCTTC. Translating gives CASSIPWGAGGRVNEQFF.

In this sample, this clonotype turned up many times. This rearrangement joins TRBV12-3 or TRBV12-4 to TRBJ1-2; 11 nucleotides line up with TRBD1. The CDR3 sequence is 16 residues long. V dropped 6 bases and J dropped 4; count of bases not matched to a gene: 10. The CDR3 DNA is TGTGCCAGCAGCGGGACAGGGGGGCCCCTTAGCTATGGCTACACCTTC. This encodes CASSGTGGPLSYGYTF.

This clonotype was counted ten times or more. This rearrangement joins TRBV6-5 to TRBJ2-7; D possibly matches TRBD1 or TRBD2 (6 bases each). Germline CDR1 and CDR2: MNHEY and SVGAGI. This CDR3 has 15 amino acids. The V end lost 0 bases, the J end lost 1 base, and 10 bases lay between the germline ends. This CDR3 is CASSYSGGASYEQYF. The DNA for the CDR3 is TGTGCCAGCAGTTACTCGGGGGGCGCTTCCTACGAGCAGTACTTC.

This clonotype was detected many times. This chain connects TRBV30 to TRBJ2-1; D call uncertain. V was shortened by 7 bases and J by 3 bases, with 16 bases between the two germline ends. The CDR3 contains 14 residues. Looked up from germline, CDR1 is GTSNPN and CDR2 is SVGIG (reference sequence). The CDR3 sequence: CAYLPTLYYNEQFF. DNA for the CDR3: TGTGCCTACCTACCCACTTTATACTACAATGAGCAGTTCTTC. Looking up the rest from reference TRBV30 and TRBJ2-1 gives the full variable domain: SQTIHQWPATLVQPVGSPLSLECTVEGTSNPNLYWYRQAAGRGLQLLFYSVGIGQISSEVPQNLSASRPQDRQFILSSKKLLLSDSGFYLCAYLPTLYYNEQFFGPGTRLTVL.